A single sample is the source of the 22 T cell receptor beta chains below, sequenced in a study of blood T cell repertoires in COVID-19 (dated by TCRdb to the early 2020s). The library was built by means of the immunoSEQ multiplex PCR assay. TCRdb re-hosts the immuneACCESS table, in-frame sequences only. Its copies lack some clones; in the studies checked, an unresolved V gene accounts for under half of them, and the cause for the rest is not known. The sample profile shows about 270,000 clones; roughly 86% of them were found once. The ten largest account for about 9.2% of the sample. Sequencing was carried out using peripheral blood. These receptors were taken from a man aged 40-50 years who had recovered from COVID-19.

This rearrangement joins TRBV4-1 to TRBJ2-7; 13 bases are shared with TRBD2. The germline gives CDR1 MGHRA, CDR2 YSYEKL. Trimming at V came to 5 bases and at J to 4 bases, leaving 5 bases not matched to a gene. CDR3 length: 15 amino acids. This CDR3 is CASSSTSGGFYEQYF. CDR3 bases: TGCGCCAGCAGCTCGACTAGCGGGGGGTTTTACGAGCAGTACTTC.

V and J are TRBV4-3 and TRBJ2-3; 7 positions agree with TRBD2. The CDR3 has 14 amino acids. CDR1 is LGHNA, CDR2 YSLEER, per germline. Trimming removed 4 bases from V and 6 bases from J; junction bases left unmatched: 7. Here the CDR3 reads CASSPGGSGDTQYF. The CDR3 region has the DNA TGCGCCAGCAGCCCGGGGGGTAGCGGGGATACGCAGTATTTT.

This clone occurred a few times. The rearrangement uses TRBV30 and TRBJ2-1; D gene ambiguous. V was trimmed by 2 bases and J by 8 bases, leaving 16 bases between them. Germline lookup yields CDR1 GTSNPN and CDR2 SVGIG (reference sequence). The CDR3 runs to 14 residues. CDR3 bases: TGTGCCTGGAGTCTTGTGTTCGGGTTAGATGAGCAGTTCTTC. This gives the protein CAWSLVFGLDEQFF. Filled out from reference TRBV30 and TRBJ2-1, the complete variable domain reads SQTIHQWPATLVQPVGSPLSLECTVEGTSNPNLYWYRQAAGRGLQLLFYSVGIGQISSEVPQNLSASRPQDRQFILSSKKLLLSDSGFYLCAWSLVFGLDEQFFGPGTRLTVL.

The chain is built from TRBV5-8 and TRBJ2-4; D might be TRBD1 (6 bases). Per germline, CDR1 SGHTS and CDR2 YDEGEE. Trimming removed 0 bases at V and 0 bases at J, with 7 bases between. The CDR3 contains 15 residues. CDR3 protein: CASSLGGGAKNIQYF. CDR3 nucleotides: TGTGCCAGCAGCTTGGGAGGGGGAGCCAAAAACATTCAGTACTTC.

The V gene is TRBV11-2, the J gene TRBJ1-1; unclear D gene. This CDR3 has 13 amino acids. V was trimmed by 3 bases and J by 7 bases, leaving 12 bases between them. Germline CDR1 reads SGHAT; CDR2 reads FQNNGV. CDR3 amino acids: CASSLKRDGEAFF. CDR3 coding DNA: TGTGCCAGCAGCTTGAAACGGGATGGTGAAGCTTTCTTT. Supplemented by reference TRBV11-2 and TRBJ1-1, the full variable domain reads EAGVAQSPRYKIIEKRQSVAFWCNPISGHATLYWYQQILGQGPKLLIQFQNNGVVDDSQLPKDRFSAERLKGVDSTLKIQPAKLEDSAVYLCASSLKRDGEAFFGQGTRLTVV.

The chain employs TRBV11-2 and TRBJ2-2; D gene ambiguous. The V gene's germline CDR1 is SGHAT and CDR2 FQNNGV. Trimming shortened V by 2 bases and J by 3 bases, and 7 bases separated the two germline ends. This CDR3 has 14 residues. The CDR3 loop reads CASSLSQYTGELFF. The CDR3 bases are TGTGCCAGCAGCTTAAGTCAGTACACCGGGGAGCTGTTTTTT.

J is TRBJ2-7 and V is TRBV7-2, with D uncertain. V lost 5 bases and J lost 3, with 11 bases in between. Looked up from germline, CDR1 is SGHTA and CDR2 is FQGNSA. This CDR3 region has 13 residues. The CDR3 loop is CASSPPPGYEQYF. CDR3 nucleotide sequence: TGTGCCAGCAGCCCCCCCCCGGGCTACGAGCAGTACTTC.

The chain couples TRBV2 to TRBJ2-7; TRBD1 aligns across 11 bases. The J segment lost 6 bases and the V segment lost 5 bases, leaving 3 bases of the junction unmatched. The CDR3 sequence is 13 residues long. CDR1 and CDR2 (germline): SNHLY, FYNNEI. CDR3 protein: CASSWTGGLEQYF. The DNA of the CDR3 is TGTGCCAGCAGTTGGACAGGGGGCCTCGAGCAGTACTTC.

V usage is TRBV25-1 and J usage is TRBJ2-2; D remains ambiguous. The CDR3 has 13 residues. Per germline, CDR1 MGHDK and CDR2 SYGVNS. V lost 6 bases to trimming and J lost 5 bases, with 10 bases between them. The chain's CDR3 is CASRGAATGELFF. In nucleotides, the CDR3 is TGTGCCAGCAGGGGTGCGGCGACCGGGGAGCTGTTTTTT.

This chain connects TRBV4-3 to TRBJ2-2; D ambiguous. This CDR3 spans 13 amino acids. Trimming removed 2 bases at V and 6 bases at J, with 7 bases between. Germline V gene data show CDR1 as LGHNA and CDR2 as YSLEER. The DNA of the CDR3 is TGCGCCAGCAGCCAATTTTACTCCGGGGAGCTGTTTTTT. It is translated as CASSQFYSGELFF.

The J gene is TRBJ2-3, the V gene TRBV9; 8 nucleotides match TRBD2. Looked up from germline, CDR1 is SGDLS and CDR2 is YYNGEE. Germline trimming cut 1 base from V and 2 bases from J; bases unmatched to any gene: 6. CDR3 length equals 16 residues. This chain's CDR3 is CASSVTHGRATDTQYF. The CDR3 region has the DNA TGTGCCAGCAGCGTAACCCACGGGAGGGCCACAGATACGCAGTATTTT.

The chain uses TRBV11-2 and TRBJ2-1; D is possibly TRBD2 (5 bases). This CDR3 is 15 amino acids long. CDR1 and CDR2 from the germline V gene are SGHAT and FQNNGV. Trimming took off 0 bases at V and 1 base at J, with 7 bases between the two ends. CDR3 sequence (DNA): TGTGCCAGCAGCTTAGAGAGCGGATCCTACAATGAGCAGTTCTTC. Its protein is CASSLESGSYNEQFF.

This chain uses TRBV20-1 with TRBJ2-1; D might be TRBD2 (5 bases). The CDR3 consists of 11 residues. Looked up from germline, CDR1 is DFQATT and CDR2 is SNEGSKA (reference sequence). Trimming removed 6 bases from V and 7 bases from J, with 10 bases in between. The CDR3 reads CSAWELNEQFF. The CDR3 DNA follows: TGCAGTGCCTGGGAGCTGAATGAGCAGTTCTTC.

J is TRBJ2-7 and V is TRBV12-5, with 8 bases that match TRBD2. V shed 3 bases, J shed 1 base, and the junction held 11 bases outside the gene matches. The CDR3 runs 17 residues. From germline, CDR1 is LGHNT and CDR2 FRNRAP. The CDR3 sequence: CASGLDLAGAPSYEQYF. CDR3 in DNA: TGTGCTAGTGGTTTAGATCTAGCGGGCGCTCCTTCCTACGAGCAGTACTTC. Drawing the rest from reference TRBV12-5 and TRBJ2-7, the complete variable domain is DARVTQTPRHKVTEMGQEVTMRCQPILGHNTVFWYRQTMMQGLELLAYFRNRAPLDDSGMPKDRFSAEMPDATLATLKIQPSEPRDSAVYFCASGLDLAGAPSYEQYFGPGTRLTVT.

This chain connects TRBV5-1 to TRBJ2-5; possible D gene TRBD1, 6 bases. The CDR3 is 14 residues long. Trimming removed 0 bases from V and 4 bases from J, with 10 bases in between. Per the germline V gene, CDR1 is SGHRS and CDR2 is YFSETQ. CDR3 sequence (DNA): TGCGCCAGCAGCTTGGAGACAGGACGAGAGACCCAGTACTTC. Residues: CASSLETGRETQYF.

This chain connects TRBV11-2 to TRBJ2-4, with TRBD2 matching over 7 bases. V shed 0 bases and J 0 bases; nucleotides not matched to a gene: 5. The CDR3 has 17 residues. CDR1 is SGHAT, CDR2 FQNNGV, per germline. The CDR3 DNA sequence: TGTGCCAGCAGCTTAGATGCGGGGGTTTTAGCCAAAAACATTCAGTACTTC. Residues: CASSLDAGVLAKNIQYF.

CDR3 region: CASSRPGLAGVEQFF. In DNA form, the CDR3 reads TGTGCCAGTAGTCGCCCAGGACTAGCGGGAGTTGAGCAGTTCTTC. The chain is built from TRBV19 and TRBJ2-1; 13 bases are a match to TRBD2. The V gene's germline CDR1 is LNHDA and CDR2 SQIVND (reference sequence). There are 15 residues in the CDR3. V was clipped by 5 bases and J by 9 bases; unmatched bases: 7.

This clone appeared once. The gene calls are TRBV21-1 and TRBJ2-1; no DNA check was done on the table's D call, TRBD2. TRBV21-1 is a documented pseudogene. The CDR3 is made up of 16 amino acids. The CDR3 region is CASSKESSGRVHEQFF. The CDR3 coding sequence is TGTGCCAGCAGCAAAGAGTCTAGCGGGAGGGTGCATGAGCAGTTCTTC.

V gene TRBV7-9 combines with J gene TRBJ1-1, with TRBD1 identical over 10 bases. The CDR3 runs to 15 residues. Trimming removed 5 bases from V and 8 bases from J; junction bases left unmatched: 11. Germline loops: CDR1 SEHNR, CDR2 FQNEAQ (reference sequence). The CDR3 sequence: CASSKTGTGVQEAFF. DNA of the CDR3: TGTGCCAGCAGCAAAACCGGGACAGGGGTTCAGGAAGCTTTCTTT. The variable domain in full, with the rest retrieved from reference TRBV7-9 and TRBJ1-1, is DTGVSQNPRHKITKRGQNVTFRCDPISEHNRLYWYRQTLGQGPEFLTYFQNEAQLEKSRLLSDRFSAERPKGSFSTLEIQRTEQGDSAMYLCASSKTGTGVQEAFFGQGTRLTVV.

The sample holds a few counts of this clone. This chain connects TRBV21-1 to TRBJ1-2; the listed D gene, TRBD1, was not tested against the DNA. TRBV21-1 represents a pseudogene. The CDR3 covers 13 residues. CDR3 sequence (DNA): TGTGCCAGCAGCAATTGTGGACAGAATGGCTACACCTTC. Its protein product is CASSNCGQNGYTF.

The chain combines TRBV9 with TRBJ2-2; TRBD2 matches 7 bases. V lost 0 bases, J lost 5 bases, and 7 bases stayed unmatched. CDR3 length: 16 residues. CDR1 is SGDLS and CDR2 is YYNGEE in the germline V gene. The DNA for the CDR3 is TGTGCCAGCAGCGTAGGGCCACTAGCGTTAACCGGGGAGCTGTTTTTT. It codes for CASSVGPLALTGELFF.

The V call is TRBV4-2, the J call TRBJ2-6, with 10 bases aligning to TRBD2. V lost 6 bases and J lost 1; bases outside the gene matches: 3. Germline V gene lookup returns CDR1 LGHNA and CDR2 YNFKEQ. CDR3 length: 16 residues. The CDR3 loop is CASRASGRSGANVLTF. The CDR3 DNA reads as TGTGCCAGCAGGGCTAGCGGGAGATCTGGGGCCAACGTCCTGACTTTC.